This T cell receptor beta chain was recorded in a study of blood T cell repertoires in COVID-19 (dated by TCRdb to 2019 to 2021). Describing the broader study: Collaborator samples came from the United States, Italy and Spain and covered acute and convalescent phases of COVID-19. The material from the prospective study consisted of cDNA or gDNA derived from T cells, B-cell-depleted T cells, or PBMCs. Subjects who had been exposed to COVID-19, were actively infected with it, or had recovered from it provided the deeply sampled blood TCRbeta repertoires that made up the dataset. The repertoires were released in a freely available public database meant as a resource for research on the immune response to SARS-CoV-2. The samples were drawn from the first 160 participants of the ongoing ImmuneRACE study and from 1,254 subjects provided by 6 global collaborators. The sample metadata nearly always contained a de-identified subject ID, COVID-19 status, age in years and sex. Where available, HLA class I and class II types were taken from metadata supplied by the sample provider and were not determined by assay-based typing. Beyond this particular receptor, the publication reports: The quantity of clinical and demographic metadata differed by source and by participant and was supplied without curation.

Participants in the prospective study were aged about 18 to 95 years, lived in more than 20 United States geographic areas, and enrolled through a virtual design. In the prospective study, cohorts were assigned on the basis of participant-reported clinical history obtained from a screening survey and a study questionnaire. In the prospective study, mobile phlebotomists collected whole blood, serum and a nasopharyngeal or oropharyngeal swab from each participant. Participants in the prospective study had the option to provide additional blood draws and questionnaires over an approximately 2-month period. Before DNA extraction, blood samples from the prospective study were shipped at room temperature or frozen. CDR3 length: 13 amino acids, cysteine to phenylalanine. The DNA shown is the 39-base CDR3, in frame from base 1. TCRbeta CDR3 regions were amplified from genomic DNA by means of the immunoSEQ Assay, a bias-controlled multiplex PCR. The study's processing was this. The number of nucleated cells in each sample was estimated from the amplification of reference gene primers within the assay. To quantify the absolute abundance of each unique TCRbeta CDR3 rearrangement, sequence reads were collapsed and filtered. For each sample, productive Simpson clonality was calculated as the square root of Simpson's diversity index across productive rearrangements. TCRdb took this table from immuneACCESS and kept in-frame rearrangements with V and J called. Such tables lack part of the clones; where checked against another copy, unresolved V genes explain under half of the gap, and the rest is unexplained. V, J and clone size are taken as reported in that table, and D and trimming were inferred from the DNA itself. Here the sample has roughly 200,000 clones; nearly 90% occur a single time. Under 2.5% of the sample comes from the top ten.

Turning to this clone: Its antigen is unknown. No quality values exist for individual bases; no much larger clone is one base distant.

The V and J genes are TRBV21-1 and TRBJ2-7; the D segment call TRBD1 is taken from the table without a DNA check. TRBV21-1 is a documented pseudogene. The receptor was isolated from a woman aged 40 to 50 with acute COVID-19. The sample comprised PBMCs or T cells enriched from blood (not recorded which). The DNA reads TGTGCCAGCAGCTCAGGGGCGAGGGACGAGCAGTACTTC. Translated, this gives CASSSGARDEQYF.